This T cell receptor beta chain was documented in a study of glioma-infiltrating T cells after dendritic cell vaccination. This CDR3 spans 13 amino acids. Germline V gene sequence: CDR1 MDHEN, CDR2 SYDVKM. Trimming took off 6 bases at V and 0 bases at J, with 6 bases between the two ends. As regards this clone: This CDR3 is also generated by other DNA sequences in the sample.

Only patients with spare fresh-frozen tumor and over two years of follow-up were included. PBMC were collected before vaccination, two weeks after the third vaccination, and at progression. The protocol was immunoSEQ multiplex PCR, while the TCRdb copy is restricted to in-frame clones and leaves out a portion. The data hold about 100,000 clones, with 75% to 85% observed a single time. Sample: blood, taken before dendritic cell vaccination. J is TRBJ1-5 and V is TRBV28; no clear D. The TCR was taken from a human donor with glioblastoma. CDR3 DNA: TGTGCCAGCAGGGGCAGTAGCAATCAGCCCCAGCATTTT. Translation gives CASRGSSNQPQHF.